The 8 T cell receptor beta chains reported below all come from one sample, sequenced in a study of early T cells in non-severe SARS-CoV-2 infection. TCRdb used MiXCR to reprocess the 5' RACE reads, holding one entry per CDR3 protein. The sample has tens of thousands of distinct CDR3 sequences; around 14% are singletons. The sequenced material came from whole blood. These receptor sequences come from an adult who was a healthcare worker with PCR-confirmed SARS-CoV-2 infection or an uninfected control (not recorded which).

This clonotype was seen ten or more times. This chain connects TRBV2 to TRBJ1-2; D is uncertain. This CDR3 spans 14 amino acids. Trimming left V 2 bases short and J 5 bases short, with 12 bases between. Per the germline V gene, CDR1 is SNHLY and CDR2 is FYNNEI. DNA of the CDR3: TGTGCCAGCAGTGAAACTCGGGAAATTTATGGCTACACCTTC. Encoded protein: CASSETREIYGYTF.

V is TRBV19 and J is TRBJ1-2; D is undetermined. V shed 10 bases and J shed 8 bases, with 17 bases lying between them. CDR1 is LNHDA, CDR2 SQIVND, per germline (reference sequence). The CDR3 has 12 residues. CDR3 in DNA: TGTGCCACTATCCCCCCGGTTGGGGGCTACACCTTC. It codes for CATIPPVGGYTF.

This clonotype has more than one count but fewer than ten. The CDR3 nucleotides read TGTGCCAGCAGCTCGACGGGGACCCTGGCTCCGGAGCAGTACTTC. This sequence encodes CASSSTGTLAPEQYF. The chain is built from TRBV9 and TRBJ2-7, with D perhaps given as TRBD1 or TRBD2 (5 bases each). V lost 4 bases and J 7 bases, leaving 21 bases between the germline ends. Per the germline V gene, CDR1 is SGDLS and CDR2 is YYNGEE. The CDR3 covers 15 residues.

The V and J genes are TRBV14 and TRBJ2-1; 12 bases fit TRBD1. The length of the CDR3 is 16 residues. Unmatched junction bases numbered 7, after V lost 4 bases and J lost 6 bases. The germline CDR1 and CDR2 sequences are SGHDN and FVKESK. This chain's CDR3 is CASSPPGTGGFNEQFF. In DNA, the CDR3 is TGTGCCAGCAGCCCACCTGGGACAGGGGGCTTCAATGAGCAGTTCTTC.

The J gene is TRBJ2-1, the V gene TRBV18, with D perhaps TRBD2 (5 bases). Per germline, CDR1 KGHSH and CDR2 LQKENI. The V and J ends lost 2 bases and 9 bases respectively, with 8 bases between them. The CDR3 totals 12 residues. This CDR3 is CASSPLRAEQFF. In nucleotides, the CDR3 is TGTGCCAGCTCACCATTGAGGGCTGAGCAGTTCTTC. Supplemented by reference TRBV18 and TRBJ2-1, the full variable domain reads NAGVMQNPRHLVRRRGQEARLRCSPMKGHSHVYWYRQLPEEGLKFMVYLQKENIIDESGMPKERFSAEFPKEGPSILRIQQVVRGDSAAYFCASSPLRAEQFFGPGTRLTVL.

This clonotype was counted at least ten times. CDR3 DNA: TGTGCCATCAGCAGGGGCAGGGACACTGAAGCTTTCTTT. As protein: CAISRGRDTEAFF. The V gene is TRBV10-3, the J gene TRBJ1-1; perhaps TRBD1 as D (6 bases). The CDR3 extends over 13 amino acids. The V gene lost 6 bases and the J gene lost 3 bases, with 11 bases spanning the gap. CDR1 ENHRY and CDR2 SYGVKD come from the germline V gene.

This clonotype was picked up a small number of times. This chain links TRBV29-1 with TRBJ2-7, with D perhaps TRBD1 or TRBD2 (5 bases each). This CDR3 has 12 amino acids. In germline, CDR1 is SQVTM, CDR2 ANQGSEA. The V gene lost 7 bases and the J gene lost 5 bases, with 15 bases spanning the gap. The CDR3 sequence: CSALGESDEQYF. CDR3 in DNA: TGCAGCGCCTTGGGGGAAAGCGACGAGCAGTACTTC.

This clonotype was found many times. The V and J genes are TRBV7-2 and TRBJ2-2; no reliable D call. V lost 5 bases, J lost 4 bases, and 5 bases lay in between. The CDR3 spans 12 residues. Germline V gene lookup returns CDR1 SGHTA and CDR2 FQGNSA. The chain's CDR3 is CASSPRTGELFF. The CDR3, as DNA: TGTGCCAGCAGCCCCCGCACCGGGGAGCTGTTTTTT.